The clone carrying this T cell receptor beta chain was recorded a few times. Its antigen is unidentified. The data belong to a study of CD8 T cells in Susac syndrome. Findings and limits, study-wide: The authors acknowledged that the study's TCR sequencing and HLA analysis involved relatively few individuals. It was in TEMRA cells and active patients that Susac CD8+ clonal expansion peaked.

Reverse transcription of about 0.45 to 1 ug RNA was carried out with random hexamers. TCRdb reprocessed the immunoSEQ multiplex PCR reads with MiXCR, giving one entry per CDR3 protein. Of approximately 190,000 distinct CDR3 sequences in the sample, roughly 94% are singletons; the top ten hold 0.15% to 0.2%. TEMRA cells were FACS-enriched, and CD8+ and CD4+ T cells were isolated negatively. The CDR3 extends over 15 amino acids. The germline gives CDR1 SGDLS, CDR2 YYNGEE. Trimming removed 4 bases from V and 2 bases from J; junction bases left unmatched: 2. This chain connects TRBV9 to TRBJ2-1; 11 bases match TRBD2. Material for sequencing was CD8+ T cells from PBMCs. This clonotype was obtained from a human donor with Susac syndrome. CDR3 DNA: TGTGCCAGCAGCTCGACTAGCGGGGCCTACAATGAGCAGTTCTTC. Amino acid sequence: CASSSTSGAYNEQFF.